Described below is a single T cell receptor (beta chain) sequence and its context. Its target is not known. The data belong to a study of T cell responses to AZD1222 COVID-19 vaccine. General study points: Increases in Spike-specific TCR breadth and depth were seen after two AZD1222 doses. A reported finding is that nearly half of spike-specific TCRs target unmutated variant regions. Among the donors, most were white British and more were female, and clonal diversity was possibly underestimated.

Deletions cut 3 bases from V and 4 bases from J, with 16 bases between. Germline V gives CDR1 SGHTS, CDR2 YDEGEE. This CDR3 has 15 amino acids. Using immunoSEQ multiplex PCR, the repertoire was profiled, and TCRdb retains in-frame clones only, with some absent. The sample holds some 86,000 clones; around 82% are singletons and the top ten take about 20%. The material was peripheral blood, obtained on day 0 of AZD1222 vaccination. The rearrangement joins TRBV5-8 to TRBJ1-1, with unresolved D. This receptor was taken from an adult in good health. The chain's CDR3 is CASSYGPGRSTEAFF. The CDR3 region has the DNA TGTGCCAGCAGCTATGGACCAGGACGGAGCACTGAAGCTTTCTTT.